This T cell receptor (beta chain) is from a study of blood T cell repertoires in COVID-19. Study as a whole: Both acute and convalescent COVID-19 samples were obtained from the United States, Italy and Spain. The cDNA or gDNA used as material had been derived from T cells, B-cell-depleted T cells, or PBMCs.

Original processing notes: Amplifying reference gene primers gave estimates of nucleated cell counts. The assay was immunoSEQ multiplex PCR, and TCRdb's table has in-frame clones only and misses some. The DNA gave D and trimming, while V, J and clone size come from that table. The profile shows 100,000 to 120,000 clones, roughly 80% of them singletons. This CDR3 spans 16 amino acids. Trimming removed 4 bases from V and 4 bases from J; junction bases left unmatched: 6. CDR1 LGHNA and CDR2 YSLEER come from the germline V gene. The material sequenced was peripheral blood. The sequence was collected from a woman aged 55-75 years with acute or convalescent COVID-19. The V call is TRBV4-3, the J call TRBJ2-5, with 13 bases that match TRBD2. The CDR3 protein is CASSPPGLAGPETQYF. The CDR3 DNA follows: TGCGCCAGCAGCCCTCCGGGACTAGCGGGGCCAGAGACCCAGTACTTC.